The rows below give T cell receptor beta chains drawn from one sample of a study of molecular identifiers for immune sequencing clone quantification. MiXCR, run by TCRdb on the PCR reads, gives a single entry per CDR3 protein. The data show some 94,000 distinct CDR3 sequences, 25% seen once. The source material was naive CD8+ T cells from blood, with Jurkat cell RNA spiked in. These receptor sequences come from a human donor in good health. Some libraries in this study had Jurkat cell RNA spiked in. The CDR3 runs from the conserved cysteine through the conserved F or W. Each record gives: J gene, clone size, CDR3 length, D gene, V gene, CDR3 DNA, CDR3 protein. A D gene is named only where the DNA matches it firmly. Size tells how often a clone was seen (once, few, many) or the class of an expanded clone, and some rows leave it out.

j_call: TRBJ2-1; clone_size: .; cdr3_length: 15; d_call: TRBD1; v_call: TRBV7-9; cdr3_nt: TGTGCCAGCAGCAGGACAGGGACGGCCTACAATGAGCAGTTCTTC; cdr3_aa: CASSRTGTAYNEQFF
j_call: TRBJ2-5; clone_size: many; cdr3_length: 17; d_call: .; v_call: TRBV28; cdr3_nt: TGTGCCAGCAGTTCCCTCGAACGGGGCCTAGATATTGAGACCCAGTACTTC; cdr3_aa: CASSSLERGLDIETQYF
j_call: TRBJ2-5; clone_size: many; cdr3_length: 15; d_call: .; v_call: TRBV9; cdr3_nt: TGTGCCAGCACCCCTTCTGGGACGGCCAAAGAGACCCAGTACTTC; cdr3_aa: CASTPSGTAKETQYF
j_call: TRBJ2-7; clone_size: many; cdr3_length: 16; d_call: TRBD1; v_call: TRBV29-1; cdr3_nt: TGCAGCGTTGAAGACCCTGGACAGGAGTCCTACTACGAGCAGTACTTC; cdr3_aa: CSVEDPGQESYYEQYF
j_call: TRBJ2-7; clone_size: few; cdr3_length: 14; d_call: TRBD1; v_call: TRBV28; cdr3_nt: TGTGCCAGCACCATAAGGGGGCGGCCCGGCGAGCAGTACTTC; cdr3_aa: CASTIRGRPGEQYF
j_call: TRBJ2-1; clone_size: many; cdr3_length: 15; d_call: TRBD2; v_call: TRBV11-2; cdr3_nt: TGTGCCAGCAGCTTAGGACTAGCGCCTAACAATGAGCAGTTCTTC; cdr3_aa: CASSLGLAPNNEQFF
j_call: TRBJ1-1; clone_size: many; cdr3_length: 17; d_call: TRBD1; v_call: TRBV7-3; cdr3_nt: TGTGCCAGCAGCTTAATTGGTGGACAGGGAGCGAACACTGAAGCTTTCTTT; cdr3_aa: CASSLIGGQGANTEAFF
j_call: TRBJ2-7; clone_size: many; cdr3_length: 14; d_call: .; v_call: TRBV5-1; cdr3_nt: TGCGCCAGCAGCCTGGACCTCTCCGGTGGCGAGCAGTACTTC; cdr3_aa: CASSLDLSGGEQYF
j_call: TRBJ1-5; clone_size: few; cdr3_length: 18; d_call: .; v_call: TRBV12-5; cdr3_nt: TGTGCTAGTGGTTTTACCGTTTCCTCCCCGGTAGGCAATCAGCCCCAGCATTTT; cdr3_aa: CASGFTVSSPVGNQPQHF
j_call: TRBJ1-1; clone_size: many; cdr3_length: 15; d_call: TRBD1; v_call: TRBV4-3; cdr3_nt: TGCGCCAGCAGCCAAGAAAGGGGGCGAGTCACTGAAGCTTTCTTT; cdr3_aa: CASSQERGRVTEAFF
j_call: TRBJ2-7; clone_size: .; cdr3_length: 13; d_call: .; v_call: TRBV24-1; cdr3_nt: TGTGCCACCAGGGGGGGAGCCTCCTACGAGCAGTACTTC; cdr3_aa: CATRGGASYEQYF
j_call: TRBJ1-1; clone_size: .; cdr3_length: 15; d_call: .; v_call: TRBV3-1; cdr3_nt: TGTGCCAGCAGCCATTCTGGGACACCAAACACTGAAGCTTTCTTT; cdr3_aa: CASSHSGTPNTEAFF
j_call: TRBJ2-3; clone_size: many; cdr3_length: 15; d_call: TRBD2; v_call: TRBV27; cdr3_nt: TGTGCCAGCAGTTTACGGACTAGCGTCGCAGATACGCAGTATTTT; cdr3_aa: CASSLRTSVADTQYF
j_call: TRBJ2-5; clone_size: .; cdr3_length: 16; d_call: TRBD1; v_call: TRBV5-5; cdr3_nt: TGTGCCAGCAGCTCTGGGGTCGGGACAGGATTGGAGACCCAGTACTTC; cdr3_aa: CASSSGVGTGLETQYF
j_call: TRBJ1-1; clone_size: many; cdr3_length: 18; d_call: .; v_call: TRBV7-6; cdr3_nt: TGTGCCAGCAGCCGACTAAGGGTCGGGGCCTTGGGGAACACTGAAGCTTTCTTT; cdr3_aa: CASSRLRVGALGNTEAFF
j_call: TRBJ2-7; clone_size: .; cdr3_length: 16; d_call: .; v_call: TRBV5-1; cdr3_nt: TGCGCCAGCAGCTCTCCCGAGGGGACACGAGGCTACGAGCAGTACTTC; cdr3_aa: CASSSPEGTRGYEQYF
j_call: TRBJ1-2; clone_size: .; cdr3_length: 14; d_call: TRBD1; v_call: TRBV2; cdr3_nt: TGTGCCAGCAGTGGGACAGGGGGCGCCTATGGCTACATCTTC; cdr3_aa: CASSGTGGAYGYIF
j_call: TRBJ1-1; clone_size: many; cdr3_length: 18; d_call: .; v_call: TRBV6-2/TRBV6-3; cdr3_nt: TGTGCCAGCAGTTACTCCGTTCGCGGGGCCGGAATGAACACTGAAGCTTTCTTT; cdr3_aa: CASSYSVRGAGMNTEAFF
j_call: TRBJ2-1; clone_size: .; cdr3_length: 15; d_call: .; v_call: TRBV19; cdr3_nt: TGTGCTAGTAGTATAGGCCAGGTCTCCTACAATGAGCAGTTCTTC; cdr3_aa: CASSIGQVSYNEQFF
j_call: TRBJ2-7; clone_size: many; cdr3_length: 13; d_call: .; v_call: TRBV6-1; cdr3_nt: TGTGCCTCGGCCGTATCTGTGACCTACGAGCAGTACTTC; cdr3_aa: CASAVSVTYEQYF
j_call: TRBJ2-1; clone_size: .; cdr3_length: 14; d_call: .; v_call: TRBV27; cdr3_nt: TGTGCCAGCAGTTCGAATCCCGACTTTCGGGAGCAGTTCTTC; cdr3_aa: CASSSNPDFREQFF
j_call: TRBJ2-3; clone_size: many; cdr3_length: 16; d_call: TRBD2; v_call: TRBV7-9; cdr3_nt: TGTGCCAGCAGCCTGGGACTAGCGGTACCCACAGATACGCAGTATTTT; cdr3_aa: CASSLGLAVPTDTQYF
j_call: TRBJ2-7; clone_size: .; cdr3_length: 16; d_call: .; v_call: TRBV29-1; cdr3_nt: TGCAGCGTTGAAGATCGTAGCAGGGGTTTAACCTACGAGCAGTACTTC; cdr3_aa: CSVEDRSRGLTYEQYF
j_call: TRBJ2-7; clone_size: .; cdr3_length: 14; d_call: .; v_call: TRBV7-9; cdr3_nt: TGTGCCAGCAGCTTGGGCCGGGCCCCCTACGAGCAGTACTTC; cdr3_aa: CASSLGRAPYEQYF
j_call: TRBJ2-7; clone_size: few; cdr3_length: 12; d_call: .; v_call: TRBV18; cdr3_nt: TGTGCCAGCTCACCAGGTACACGAGAGCAGTACTTC; cdr3_aa: CASSPGTREQYF
j_call: TRBJ1-5; clone_size: few; cdr3_length: 14; d_call: TRBD1; v_call: TRBV7-6; cdr3_nt: TGTGCCAGCAGCTTAGGTCGAGGGGGCCAGCCCCAGCATTTT; cdr3_aa: CASSLGRGGQPQHF
j_call: TRBJ1-1; clone_size: .; cdr3_length: 14; d_call: .; v_call: TRBV19; cdr3_nt: TGTGCCAGTAGTCCGGGCTCCGGGGACACTGAAGCTTTCTTT; cdr3_aa: CASSPGSGDTEAFF
j_call: TRBJ1-2; clone_size: many; cdr3_length: 14; d_call: TRBD1; v_call: TRBV14; cdr3_nt: TGTGCCAGCAGCCCCGGACAGGTTAACTATGGCTACACCTTC; cdr3_aa: CASSPGQVNYGYTF
j_call: TRBJ2-3; clone_size: .; cdr3_length: 16; d_call: TRBD2; v_call: TRBV11-2; cdr3_nt: TGTGCCAGCAGCCTAAGGGGGCGGGGGGGGACAGATACGCAGTATTTT; cdr3_aa: CASSLRGRGGTDTQYF
j_call: TRBJ2-3; clone_size: few; cdr3_length: 15; d_call: TRBD2; v_call: TRBV12-3/TRBV12-4; cdr3_nt: TGTGCCAGCAGCACTAGCGGGGGGCCGGCAGATACGCAGTATTTT; cdr3_aa: CASSTSGGPADTQYF
j_call: TRBJ2-3; clone_size: .; cdr3_length: 17; d_call: TRBD2; v_call: TRBV7-6; cdr3_nt: TGTGCCAGCAGCTCTACCTTCGGACTAGCGGGGGCAGATACGCAGTATTTT; cdr3_aa: CASSSTFGLAGADTQYF
j_call: TRBJ1-6; clone_size: .; cdr3_length: 13; d_call: .; v_call: TRBV7-2; cdr3_nt: TGTGCCAGCAGCTTGGGGCCCGGGGCGCCCCTCCACTTT; cdr3_aa: CASSLGPGAPLHF
j_call: TRBJ2-7; clone_size: few; cdr3_length: 14; d_call: TRBD1; v_call: TRBV7-2; cdr3_nt: TGTGCCAGCAGCCTTAGCGACAGGGGAGACGGGCAGTACTTC; cdr3_aa: CASSLSDRGDGQYF
j_call: TRBJ2-7; clone_size: .; cdr3_length: 13; d_call: .; v_call: TRBV6-2/TRBV6-3; cdr3_nt: TGTGCCAGCAGTTACCTTCAAACCTACGAGCAGTACTTC; cdr3_aa: CASSYLQTYEQYF
j_call: TRBJ2-7; clone_size: .; cdr3_length: 14; d_call: .; v_call: TRBV4-1; cdr3_nt: TGCGCCAGCAGCCAAGAATTAACAGGACCTATCGGGTACTTC; cdr3_aa: CASSQELTGPIGYF
j_call: TRBJ2-6; clone_size: many; cdr3_length: 15; d_call: .; v_call: TRBV12-3/TRBV12-4; cdr3_nt: TGTGCCAGCAGTACCGACTTCTCTGGGGCCAACGTCCTGACTTTC; cdr3_aa: CASSTDFSGANVLTF
j_call: TRBJ2-3; clone_size: many; cdr3_length: 16; d_call: TRBD2; v_call: TRBV20-1; cdr3_nt: TGCAGTGCCGGCCAGCCTAGCGGGAGCATCACAGATACGCAGTATTTT; cdr3_aa: CSAGQPSGSITDTQYF
j_call: TRBJ2-5; clone_size: few; cdr3_length: 15; d_call: .; v_call: TRBV9; cdr3_nt: TGTGCCAGCAGCGTAAGGACAGAACTCCAAGAGACCCAGTACTTC; cdr3_aa: CASSVRTELQETQYF
j_call: TRBJ2-3; clone_size: many; cdr3_length: 12; d_call: .; v_call: TRBV7-9; cdr3_nt: TGTGCCAGCAGCTTAATATCAGATACGCAGTATTTT; cdr3_aa: CASSLISDTQYF
j_call: TRBJ1-1; clone_size: .; cdr3_length: 11; d_call: .; v_call: TRBV29-1; cdr3_nt: TGCAGCGGTCGGGATTCCCACGGGGCTTTCTTT; cdr3_aa: CSGRDSHGAFF
j_call: TRBJ1-6; clone_size: few; cdr3_length: 17; d_call: TRBD1; v_call: TRBV19; cdr3_nt: TGTGCCAGTAGCGCTATTCACTTACAGGGGAGTGATTCACCCCTCCACTTT; cdr3_aa: CASSAIHLQGSDSPLHF
j_call: TRBJ2-7; clone_size: many; cdr3_length: 13; d_call: .; v_call: TRBV27; cdr3_nt: TGTGCCAGCAGCACGGGGGTGCGGGACGAGCAGTACTTC; cdr3_aa: CASSTGVRDEQYF
j_call: TRBJ1-5; clone_size: .; cdr3_length: 16; d_call: .; v_call: TRBV7-2; cdr3_nt: TGTGCCAGCAGCCCCGGGGCCTACTATAGCAATCAGCCCCAGCATTTT; cdr3_aa: CASSPGAYYSNQPQHF
j_call: TRBJ2-2; clone_size: .; cdr3_length: 16; d_call: TRBD2; v_call: TRBV18; cdr3_nt: TGTGCCAGCTCGCAACGGGACTACTCGAACACCGGGGAGCTGTTTTTT; cdr3_aa: CASSQRDYSNTGELFF
j_call: TRBJ2-7; clone_size: few; cdr3_length: 13; d_call: .; v_call: TRBV7-8; cdr3_nt: TGTGCCAGCAGCGACGGACAAGCCTACGAGCAGTACTTC; cdr3_aa: CASSDGQAYEQYF
j_call: TRBJ1-1; clone_size: .; cdr3_length: 13; d_call: .; v_call: TRBV6-5; cdr3_nt: TGTGCCAGCAGCGAACGGGGAGACACTGAAGCTTTCTTT; cdr3_aa: CASSERGDTEAFF
j_call: TRBJ2-1; clone_size: many; cdr3_length: 13; d_call: .; v_call: TRBV28; cdr3_nt: TGTGCCAGCAGTCCTCTCCCGGACAATGAGCAGTTCTTC; cdr3_aa: CASSPLPDNEQFF
j_call: TRBJ2-3; clone_size: few; cdr3_length: 16; d_call: TRBD2; v_call: TRBV20-1; cdr3_nt: TGCAGTGCTAGAGACTTCCTTACCGCGGGGGAGGATACGCAGTATTTT; cdr3_aa: CSARDFLTAGEDTQYF
j_call: TRBJ2-3; clone_size: many; cdr3_length: 17; d_call: TRBD2; v_call: TRBV4-3; cdr3_nt: TGCGCCAGCAGCCAAGAGAACGCGGGACTAGCCACAGATACGCAGTATTTT; cdr3_aa: CASSQENAGLATDTQYF
j_call: TRBJ2-4; clone_size: many; cdr3_length: 15; d_call: .; v_call: TRBV27; cdr3_nt: TGTGCCAGCTCAACCCGCGACAGGCCCGCCCAGGTTCAGTACTTC; cdr3_aa: CASSTRDRPAQVQYF
j_call: TRBJ1-3; clone_size: .; cdr3_length: 15; d_call: .; v_call: TRBV4-2; cdr3_nt: TGTGCCGGCAGCCAAGAGACCACAGATGGAAACACCATATATTTT; cdr3_aa: CAGSQETTDGNTIYF
j_call: TRBJ2-7; clone_size: many; cdr3_length: 16; d_call: TRBD2; v_call: TRBV7-9; cdr3_nt: TGTGCCAGCAGCCCAGGATATGGCGGGAGGGCCAACGAGCAGTACTTC; cdr3_aa: CASSPGYGGRANEQYF
j_call: TRBJ2-3; clone_size: few; cdr3_length: 19; d_call: TRBD2; v_call: TRBV7-2; cdr3_nt: TGTGCCAGCAGCCCCCGGGGGCTAGCGGGAGTACTTGGCACAGATACGCAGTATTTT; cdr3_aa: CASSPRGLAGVLGTDTQYF
j_call: TRBJ2-7; clone_size: many; cdr3_length: 15; d_call: .; v_call: TRBV28; cdr3_nt: TGTGCCAGCAGTTTGTTCGAGACGGTGGTCTACGAGCAGTACTTC; cdr3_aa: CASSLFETVVYEQYF